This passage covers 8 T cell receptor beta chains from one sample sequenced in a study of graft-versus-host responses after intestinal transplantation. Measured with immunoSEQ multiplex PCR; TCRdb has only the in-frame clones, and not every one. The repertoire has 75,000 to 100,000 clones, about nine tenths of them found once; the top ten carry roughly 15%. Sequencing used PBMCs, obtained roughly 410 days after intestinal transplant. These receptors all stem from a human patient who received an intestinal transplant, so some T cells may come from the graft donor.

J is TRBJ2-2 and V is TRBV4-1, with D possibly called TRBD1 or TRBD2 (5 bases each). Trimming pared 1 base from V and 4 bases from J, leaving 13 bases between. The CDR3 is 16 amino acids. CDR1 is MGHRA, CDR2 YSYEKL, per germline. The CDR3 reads CASSQVRGAGTGELFF. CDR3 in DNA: TGCGCCAGCAGCCAAGTTAGGGGCGCGGGCACCGGGGAGCTGTTTTTT.

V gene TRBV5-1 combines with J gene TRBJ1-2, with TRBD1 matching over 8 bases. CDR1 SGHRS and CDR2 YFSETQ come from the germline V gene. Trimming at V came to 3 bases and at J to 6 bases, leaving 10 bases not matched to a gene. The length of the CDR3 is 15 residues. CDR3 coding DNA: TGCGCCAGCAGCTACCGCGACAGGGGTAAAGATGGCTACACCTTC. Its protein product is CASSYRDRGKDGYTF. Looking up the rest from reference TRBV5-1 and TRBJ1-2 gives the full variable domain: KAGVTQTPRYLIKTRGQQVTLSCSPISGHRSVSWYQQTPGQGLQFLFEYFSETQRNKGNFPGRFSGRQFSNSRSEMNVSTLELGDSALYLCASSYRDRGKDGYTFGSGTRLTVV.

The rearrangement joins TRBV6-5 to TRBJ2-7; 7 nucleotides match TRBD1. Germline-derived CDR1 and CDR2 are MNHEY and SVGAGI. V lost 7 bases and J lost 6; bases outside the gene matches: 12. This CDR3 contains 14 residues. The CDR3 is CASNDGDSLSEQYF. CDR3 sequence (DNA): TGTGCCAGCAATGATGGGGACAGCCTGTCCGAGCAGTACTTC.

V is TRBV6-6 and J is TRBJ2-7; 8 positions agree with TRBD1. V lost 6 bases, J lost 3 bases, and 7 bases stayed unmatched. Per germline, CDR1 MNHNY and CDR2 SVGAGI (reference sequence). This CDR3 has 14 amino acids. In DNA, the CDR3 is TGTGCCAGCAGAATAACAGGGGGAGGCTACGAGCAGTACTTC. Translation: CASRITGGGYEQYF.

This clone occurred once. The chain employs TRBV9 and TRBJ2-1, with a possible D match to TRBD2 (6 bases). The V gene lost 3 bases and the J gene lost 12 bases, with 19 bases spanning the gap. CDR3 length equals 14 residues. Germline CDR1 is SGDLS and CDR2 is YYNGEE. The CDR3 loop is CASSAITTGEVQFF. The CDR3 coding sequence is TGTGCCAGCAGCGCTATAACCACGGGGGAGGTGCAGTTCTTC.

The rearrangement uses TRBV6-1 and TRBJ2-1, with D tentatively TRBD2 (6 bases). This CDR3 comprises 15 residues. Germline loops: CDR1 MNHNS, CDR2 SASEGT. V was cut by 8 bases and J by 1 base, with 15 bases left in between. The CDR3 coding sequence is TGTGCCAGCCCGGGGGTTTCTGTGTCCTACAATGAGCAGTTCTTC. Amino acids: CASPGVSVSYNEQFF.

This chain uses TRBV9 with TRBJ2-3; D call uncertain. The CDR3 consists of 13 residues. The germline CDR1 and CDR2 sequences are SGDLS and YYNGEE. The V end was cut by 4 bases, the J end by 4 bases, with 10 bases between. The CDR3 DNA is TGTGCCAGCAGCTTCCACGGGTCAGATACGCAGTATTTT. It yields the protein CASSFHGSDTQYF.

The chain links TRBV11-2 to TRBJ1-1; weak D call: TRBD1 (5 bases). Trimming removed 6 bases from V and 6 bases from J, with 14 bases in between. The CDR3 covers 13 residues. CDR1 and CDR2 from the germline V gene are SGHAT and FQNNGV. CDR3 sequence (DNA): TGTGCCAGCAGGCCCTCGGGGGTATCTGAAGCTTTCTTT. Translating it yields CASRPSGVSEAFF.